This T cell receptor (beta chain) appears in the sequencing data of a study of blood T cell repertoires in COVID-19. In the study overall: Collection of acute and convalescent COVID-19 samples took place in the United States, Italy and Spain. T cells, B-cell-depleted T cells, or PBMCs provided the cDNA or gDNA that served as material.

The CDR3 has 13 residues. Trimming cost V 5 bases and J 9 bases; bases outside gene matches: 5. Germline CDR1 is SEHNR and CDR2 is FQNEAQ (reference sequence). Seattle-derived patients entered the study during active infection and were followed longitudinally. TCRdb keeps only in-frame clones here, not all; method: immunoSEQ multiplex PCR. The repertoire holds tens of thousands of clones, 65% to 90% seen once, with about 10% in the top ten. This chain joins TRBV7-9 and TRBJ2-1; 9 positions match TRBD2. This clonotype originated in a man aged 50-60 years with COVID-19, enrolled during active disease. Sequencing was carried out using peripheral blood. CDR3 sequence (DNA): TGTGCCAGCAGCCGCGGGGGGGTCTTTGAGCAGTTCTTC. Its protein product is CASSRGGVFEQFF.